The rows below give T cell receptor beta chains drawn from one sample of a study of shared clonotypes between healthy human individuals. Sequencing used immunoSEQ multiplex PCR; TCRdb keeps in-frame clones, though not all of them. The sample yields roughly 2.1 million clones, roughly 91% seen once. The sequencing input was naive CD8+ T cells from PBMCs. The receptors stem from a man aged 18 to 29 in good health. Some clones in this sample may be carry-over from other donors' samples. CDR3s include the opening cysteine and the closing phenylalanine or tryptophan. D genes are given only for firm matches. Part of the rows lack a size; the others show once, few, many or a class for expanded clones.

v_call: TRBV7-9; d_call: TRBD2; clone_size: once; j_call: TRBJ2-7; cdr3_aa: CASSTTQAGGGNEQYF; cdr3_nt: TGTGCCAGCAGCACCACCCAAGCGGGAGGTGGCAACGAGCAGTACTTC
v_call: TRBV19; d_call: TRBD1; clone_size: NA; j_call: TRBJ1-2; cdr3_aa: CASSIETGQGRIYGYTF; cdr3_nt: TGTGCCAGTAGTATAGAGACGGGACAGGGTAGGATCTATGGCTACACCTTC
v_call: TRBV7-2; d_call: NA; clone_size: NA; j_call: TRBJ1-2; cdr3_aa: CASSPAGLFFKSYGYTF; cdr3_nt: TGTGCCAGCAGCCCCGCGGGTTTGTTTTTCAAATCCTATGGCTACACCTTC
v_call: TRBV7-8; d_call: TRBD2; clone_size: NA; j_call: TRBJ2-1; cdr3_aa: CASRRREGGSYNEQFF; cdr3_nt: TGTGCCAGCAGAAGGCGGGAGGGGGGCTCCTACAATGAGCAGTTCTTC
v_call: TRBV7-9; d_call: TRBD2; clone_size: NA; j_call: TRBJ2-1; cdr3_aa: CASSLLAANNEQFF; cdr3_nt: TGTGCCAGCAGCCTTCTAGCGGCCAACAATGAGCAGTTCTTC
v_call: TRBV5-4; d_call: NA; clone_size: NA; j_call: TRBJ2-5; cdr3_aa: CASSLGSGPQETQYF; cdr3_nt: TGTGCCAGCAGCTTGGGTAGTGGGCCCCAAGAGACCCAGTACTTC
v_call: TRBV27; d_call: NA; clone_size: NA; j_call: TRBJ1-5; cdr3_aa: CASSLVWDNQPQHF; cdr3_nt: TGTGCCAGCAGTTTAGTCTGGGACAATCAGCCCCAGCATTTT
v_call: TRBV14; d_call: NA; clone_size: NA; j_call: TRBJ2-2; cdr3_aa: CASSQATGELFF; cdr3_nt: TGTGCCAGCAGCCAAGCCACCGGGGAGCTGTTTTTT
v_call: TRBV11-2; d_call: NA; clone_size: NA; j_call: TRBJ2-7; cdr3_aa: CASRSSYEQYF; cdr3_nt: TGTGCCAGTAGGAGCTCCTACGAGCAGTACTTC
v_call: TRBV5-6; d_call: NA; clone_size: NA; j_call: TRBJ1-1; cdr3_aa: CASSFGGTEAFF; cdr3_nt: TGTGCCAGCAGCTTCGGGGGGACTGAAGCTTTCTTT
v_call: TRBV27; d_call: NA; clone_size: NA; j_call: TRBJ2-7; cdr3_aa: CASSLGQTYEQYF; cdr3_nt: TGTGCCAGCAGCCTAGGACAGACCTACGAGCAGTACTTC
v_call: TRBV28; d_call: NA; clone_size: once; j_call: TRBJ1-1; cdr3_aa: CASSLLPGGVRGTEAFF; cdr3_nt: TGTGCCAGCAGTTTGCTTCCGGGGGGCGTACGGGGCACTGAAGCTTTCTTT
v_call: TRBV15; d_call: NA; clone_size: NA; j_call: TRBJ2-5; cdr3_aa: CATSSLEVETQYF; cdr3_nt: TGTGCCACCAGCAGCCTTGAAGTCGAGACCCAGTACTTC
v_call: TRBV7-2; d_call: NA; clone_size: NA; j_call: TRBJ1-5; cdr3_aa: CASSLDEVPQHF; cdr3_nt: TGTGCCAGCAGCTTAGATGAGGTACCCCAGCATTTT
v_call: TRBV6-6; d_call: TRBD1; clone_size: few; j_call: TRBJ1-1; cdr3_aa: CASSYSQGDAAFF; cdr3_nt: TGTGCCAGCAGTTACTCACAGGGGGATGCAGCTTTCTTT
v_call: TRBV7-9; d_call: TRBD1; clone_size: NA; j_call: TRBJ1-2; cdr3_aa: CASSHPGTGPNYGYTF; cdr3_nt: TGTGCCAGCAGTCACCCCGGGACAGGGCCTAACTATGGCTACACCTTC
v_call: TRBV4-3; d_call: TRBD2; clone_size: NA; j_call: TRBJ2-7; cdr3_aa: CASSQRLAGIEQYF; cdr3_nt: TGCGCCAGCAGCCAAAGACTAGCGGGAATCGAGCAGTACTTC
v_call: TRBV7-9; d_call: NA; clone_size: NA; j_call: TRBJ2-1; cdr3_aa: CASSLAINEQFF; cdr3_nt: TGTGCCAGCAGCTTAGCCATCAATGAGCAGTTCTTC
v_call: TRBV2; d_call: TRBD2; clone_size: NA; j_call: TRBJ2-7; cdr3_aa: CASRGAAGGSYEQYF; cdr3_nt: TGTGCCAGCAGAGGAGCGGCGGGAGGGTCCTACGAGCAGTACTTC
v_call: TRBV11-2; d_call: TRBD1; clone_size: once; j_call: TRBJ1-1; cdr3_aa: CASSPGQGAAEAFF; cdr3_nt: TGTGCCAGCAGCCCTGGACAGGGGGCGGCTGAAGCTTTCTTT
v_call: TRBV7-9; d_call: NA; clone_size: NA; j_call: TRBJ2-7; cdr3_aa: CASSLRGRPYYEQYF; cdr3_nt: TGTGCCAGCAGCTTACGAGGGAGACCCTACTACGAGCAGTACTTC
v_call: TRBV15; d_call: NA; clone_size: NA; j_call: TRBJ1-1; cdr3_aa: CATSRDPNTVNTEAFF; cdr3_nt: TGTGCCACCAGCAGAGATCCCAATACGGTGAACACTGAAGCTTTCTTT
v_call: TRBV19; d_call: NA; clone_size: NA; j_call: TRBJ1-2; cdr3_aa: CASSIDPGTTPGGVERYNYGYTF; cdr3_nt: TGTGCCAGTAGTATAGATCCCGGCACTACCCCGGGGGGAGTAGAACGGTATAACTATGGCTACACCTTC
v_call: TRBV5-1; d_call: NA; clone_size: NA; j_call: TRBJ2-1; cdr3_aa: CASESAYNEQFF; cdr3_nt: TGCGCCAGCGAGTCGGCCTACAATGAGCAGTTCTTC
v_call: TRBV6-1; d_call: TRBD1; clone_size: NA; j_call: TRBJ1-5; cdr3_aa: CASSEPDRGPNQPQHF; cdr3_nt: TGTGCCAGCAGTGAACCCGACAGGGGTCCTAATCAGCCCCAGCATTTT
v_call: TRBV19; d_call: TRBD1; clone_size: once; j_call: TRBJ1-5; cdr3_aa: CASSINLQGNQPQHF; cdr3_nt: TGTGCCAGTAGCATAAATTTACAGGGGAATCAGCCCCAGCATTTT
v_call: TRBV2; d_call: NA; clone_size: NA; j_call: TRBJ2-7; cdr3_aa: CASSESGFYEQYF; cdr3_nt: TGTGCCAGCAGTGAATCAGGGTTCTACGAGCAGTACTTC
v_call: TRBV4-2; d_call: NA; clone_size: NA; j_call: TRBJ1-2; cdr3_aa: CASSQGSLYGYTF; cdr3_nt: TGTGCCAGCAGCCAAGGCAGCCTCTATGGCTACACCTTC
v_call: TRBV11-1; d_call: NA; clone_size: NA; j_call: TRBJ2-1; cdr3_aa: CASSPDMGDYNEQFF; cdr3_nt: TGTGCCAGCAGCCCAGATATGGGGGACTACAATGAGCAGTTCTTC
v_call: TRBV9; d_call: TRBD1; clone_size: once; j_call: TRBJ2-1; cdr3_aa: CASGPEDRAHEQFF; cdr3_nt: TGTGCCAGCGGCCCAGAGGACAGGGCACATGAGCAGTTCTTC
v_call: TRBV11-2; d_call: TRBD2; clone_size: NA; j_call: TRBJ2-3; cdr3_aa: CASSLGAGKFTDTQYF; cdr3_nt: TGTGCCAGCAGCTTGGGAGCGGGGAAATTCACAGATACGCAGTATTTT
v_call: TRBV27; d_call: TRBD2; clone_size: NA; j_call: TRBJ2-3; cdr3_aa: CASSTLLAGGADTQYF; cdr3_nt: TGTGCCAGCAGTACCCTACTAGCGGGAGGGGCAGATACGCAGTATTTT
v_call: TRBV7-3; d_call: NA; clone_size: NA; j_call: TRBJ2-7; cdr3_aa: CASSLTSGYEQYF; cdr3_nt: TGTGCCAGCAGCTTAACTAGCGGATACGAGCAGTACTTC
v_call: TRBV19; d_call: NA; clone_size: NA; j_call: TRBJ1-2; cdr3_aa: CATLGAGNVNYGYTF; cdr3_nt: TGTGCCACCCTAGGGGCAGGAAACGTCAACTATGGCTACACCTTC
v_call: TRBV5-4; d_call: NA; clone_size: NA; j_call: TRBJ2-1; cdr3_aa: CASSFGVVLAFNEQFF; cdr3_nt: TGTGCCAGCAGCTTTGGCGTTGTCTTAGCCTTCAATGAGCAGTTCTTC
v_call: TRBV15; d_call: NA; clone_size: NA; j_call: TRBJ1-5; cdr3_aa: CATSRDVNFGEPQHF; cdr3_nt: TGTGCCACCAGCAGAGATGTGAATTTCGGAGAGCCCCAGCATTTT
v_call: TRBV28; d_call: NA; clone_size: NA; j_call: TRBJ2-7; cdr3_aa: CASSLARYRVYEQYF; cdr3_nt: TGTGCCAGCAGTTTAGCTAGGTACAGAGTATACGAGCAGTACTTC
v_call: TRBV12-5; d_call: NA; clone_size: NA; j_call: TRBJ1-2; cdr3_aa: CASGPTPGLPSYTF; cdr3_nt: TGTGCTAGTGGTCCTACCCCGGGACTCCCTAGCTACACCTTC
v_call: TRBV28; d_call: TRBD1; clone_size: NA; j_call: TRBJ1-2; cdr3_aa: CASSMDRARYGYTF; cdr3_nt: TGTGCCAGCAGCATGGACAGGGCCAGATATGGCTACACCTTC
v_call: TRBV4-2; d_call: NA; clone_size: NA; j_call: TRBJ2-2; cdr3_aa: CASSPGDRLAENTGELFF; cdr3_nt: TGTGCCAGCAGCCCGGGCGATAGGCTAGCAGAGAACACCGGGGAGCTGTTTTTT